Presented here are 18 T cell receptor beta chains from one specimen sequenced in a study of vaccination effects on CD4 cells after COVID-19. Here immunoSEQ multiplex PCR was the method, and the copy in TCRdb shows in-frame clones only, minus some. Counted here are under 40,000 clones, approximately 82% occurring once; the ten biggest clones make up just under 2%. Using viral peptide pools, the ViraFEST assay grew out antigen-specific CD4+ T cells prior to sequencing. The culture ran for approximately 9 days before CD4+ T cells were isolated. Participants completed two doses of the BNT162b2 or mRNA-1273 vaccine. The antigens these receptors bind are not known. The material sequenced was CD4+ T cells from PBMCs cultured with HCoV-NL63 spike peptides, taken after COVID-19 vaccination. The receptor source for this set is a human donor who received a COVID-19 vaccine. Some clones in this sample may be carry-over from other donors' samples.

This chain joins TRBV29-1 and TRBJ1-1, with TRBD1 matching 11 bases. Germline V gives CDR1 SQVTM, CDR2 ANQGSEA. Losses at the gene ends were 6 bases for V and 11 bases for J; bases not matched to a gene: 5. The CDR3 is made up of 11 amino acids. The CDR3 coding sequence is TGCAGCGTCCCCGGACAGGGGGCTGCTTTCTTT. This translates into CSVPGQGAAFF. The variable domain in full, completed from reference TRBV29-1 and TRBJ1-1, reads SAVISQKPSRDICQRGTSLTIQCQVDSQVTMMFWYRQQPGQSLTLIATANQGSEATYESGFVIDKFPISRPNLTFSTLTVSNMSPEDSSIYLCSVPGQGAAFFGQGTRLTVV.

The chain employs TRBV24-1 and TRBJ2-1; tentatively, D is TRBD1 or TRBD2 (5 bases each). CDR3 size: 12 residues. Looked up from germline, CDR1 is KGHDR and CDR2 is SFDVKD. V gave up 4 bases and J gave up 11 bases, with 11 bases separating them. This CDR3 reads CATSDPGTKQFF. The CDR3 DNA follows: TGTGCCACCAGTGACCCCGGGACGAAGCAGTTCTTC.

V gene TRBV3-1 (or the pseudogene TRBV3-2) combines with J gene TRBJ2-7; 13 bases line up with TRBD2. V trimming: 2 bases; J trimming: 2 bases; junction bases outside the gene matches: 0. The CDR3 totals 15 residues. Germline loops: CDR1 LGHDT, CDR2 YNNKEL (reference sequence). The CDR3 DNA reads TGTGCCAGCAGCCAAACTAGCGGGGGGGCCTACGAGCAGTACGTC. Its protein is CASSQTSGGAYEQYV.

The chain recombines TRBV7-9 with TRBJ1-1, with D tentatively TRBD1 (5 bases). This CDR3 region has 17 residues. The germline gives CDR1 SEHNR, CDR2 FQNEAQ (reference sequence). Trimming stripped 5 bases from V and 5 bases from J, with 24 bases between. The CDR3 is CASSPYRFVGLYTEAFF. The CDR3 bases are TGTGCCAGCAGCCCATACCGATTCGTGGGGCTTTATACTGAAGCTTTCTTT. The whole variable domain, filled in from reference TRBV7-9 and TRBJ1-1, reads DTGVSQNPRHKITKRGQNVTFRCDPISEHNRLYWYRQTLGQGPEFLTYFQNEAQLEKSRLLSDRFSAERPKGSFSTLEIQRTEQGDSAMYLCASSPYRFVGLYTEAFFGQGTRLTVV.

The gene calls are TRBV10-3 and TRBJ1-5, with D maybe TRBD1 (6 bases). Germline-derived CDR1 and CDR2 are ENHRY and SYGVKD. The CDR3 runs 15 residues. Deletions cut 4 bases from V and 7 bases from J, with 17 bases between. CDR3 bases: TGTGCCATCAGTGGAGGGTCGTCCGGGGGCCAGCCCCAGCATTTT. Translation: CAISGGSSGGQPQHF.

The rearrangement uses TRBV5-1 and TRBJ2-5; TRBD1 matches 8 bases. The ends lost 1 base at V and 1 base at J; junction bases unmatched: 0. The CDR3 loop spans 14 amino acids. The V gene's germline CDR1 is SGHRS and CDR2 YFSETQ. Here the CDR3 reads CASSLTGGQETQYF. In DNA, the CDR3 is TGCGCCAGCAGCTTGACAGGGGGCCAAGAGACCCAGTACTTC.

This clone has only one observation. The rearrangement links TRBV7-9 to TRBJ1-1; D call uncertain. The V and J ends lost 1 base and 1 base respectively, with 7 bases between them. The length of the CDR3 is 14 residues. Germline V CDR1 and CDR2: SEHNR, FQNEAQ (reference sequence). For the CDR3, the DNA is TGTGCCAGCAGCTTAGAGGGATGGAACACTGAAGCTTTCTTT. Encoded protein: CASSLEGWNTEAFF.

This clone was detected a few times. The chain joins TRBV6-5 to TRBJ1-1; perhaps TRBD1 as D (5 bases). The CDR3 has 14 residues. Germline V gene sequence: CDR1 MNHEY, CDR2 SVGAGI. Trimming took off 6 bases at V and 3 bases at J, with 14 bases between the two ends. The CDR3 nucleotides are TGTGCCAGCAGACAGAGGGACGGCCACACTGAAGCTTTCTTT. This translates into CASRQRDGHTEAFF.

This clone was seen a single time. The rearrangement links TRBV7-3 to TRBJ1-1, with D maybe TRBD1 (5 bases). Germline assignment: CDR1 SGHTA and CDR2 FQGTGA. This CDR3 is built from 14 residues. Deletions cut 5 bases from V and 1 base from J, with 11 bases between. CDR3 coding DNA: TGTGCCAGCAGCCAACCCGGGGGGAACACTGAAGCTTTCTTT. Residues: CASSQPGGNTEAFF.

V is TRBV27 and J is TRBJ2-6; D is ambiguous. V was shortened by 6 bases and J by 0 bases, with 9 bases between the two germline ends. The CDR3 loop spans 15 amino acids. The germline gives CDR1 MNHEY, CDR2 SMNVEV (reference sequence). CDR3 region: CASSKSSSGANVLTF. The CDR3 coding sequence is TGTGCCAGCAGCAAAAGCAGCTCTGGGGCCAACGTCCTGACTTTC. Variable domain in full (rest from reference TRBV27 and TRBJ2-6): EAQVTQNPRYLITVTGKKLTVTCSQNMNHEYMSWYRQDPGLGLRQIYYSMNVEVTDKGDVPEGYKVSRKEKRNFPLILESPSPNQTSLYFCASSKSSSGANVLTFGAGSRLTVL.

V is TRBV18 and J is TRBJ2-1; D perhaps matches TRBD1 (6 bases). CDR1 KGHSH and CDR2 LQKENI come from the germline V gene. The CDR3 loop spans 15 amino acids. V was cut by 3 bases and J by 3 bases, with 12 bases left in between. In DNA form, the CDR3 reads TGTGCCAGCTCACCGGGACATCCCTTCTACAATGAGCAGTTCTTC. Residues: CASSPGHPFYNEQFF.

The chain uses TRBV28 and TRBJ1-5; D is perhaps TRBD1 (5 bases). Germline values: CDR1 MDHEN, CDR2 SYDVKM. CDR3 size: 12 residues. Trimming removed 3 bases at V and 6 bases at J, with 6 bases between. The CDR3 loop is CASSLGGQPQHF. In DNA form, the CDR3 reads TGTGCCAGCAGTTTGGGGGGTCAGCCCCAGCATTTT. Supplemented by reference TRBV28 and TRBJ1-5, the full variable domain reads DVKVTQSSRYLVKRTGEKVFLECVQDMDHENMFWYRQDPGLGLRLIYFSYDVKMKEKGDIPEGYSVSREKKERFSLILESASTNQTSMYLCASSLGGQPQHFGDGTRLSIL.

The rearrangement uses TRBV6-5 and TRBJ2-1; D is possibly TRBD2 (5 bases). The CDR3 extends over 13 amino acids. Trimming removed 6 bases from V and 6 bases from J, with 12 bases in between. The germline V gene has CDR1 MNHEY and CDR2 SVGAGI. This chain's CDR3 is CASRAPGSNEQFF. As DNA, the CDR3 is TGTGCCAGCAGGGCCCCGGGGAGCAATGAGCAGTTCTTC.

The chain has TRBV30 and TRBJ1-5, with 10 bases lining up with TRBD1. J lost 5 bases, V lost 2 bases, and 3 bases had no gene match. The germline gives CDR1 GTSNPN, CDR2 SVGIG (reference sequence). This CDR3 is built from 14 residues. The CDR3, as DNA: TGTGCCTGGAGTAGGACAGGGGGGGATCAGCCCCAGCATTTT. Its translation: CAWSRTGGDQPQHF.

This chain links TRBV19 with TRBJ1-2; D ambiguous. V lost 3 bases, J lost 4 bases, and 9 bases lay in between. The CDR3 totals 13 residues. Germline-derived CDR1 and CDR2 are LNHDA and SQIVND (reference sequence). The CDR3 sequence is CASSIEGLYGYTF. Written as DNA, the CDR3 is TGTGCCAGTAGTATTGAGGGCCTCTATGGCTACACCTTC.

The V call is TRBV18, the J call TRBJ2-4, with D possibly being TRBD2 (5 bases). Germline CDR1 reads KGHSH; CDR2 reads LQKENI. The CDR3 is 16 residues long. The ends were cut back, 3 bases at V and 2 bases at J, with 14 bases in the middle. The CDR3 reads CASSPREDGTKNIQYF. The CDR3 DNA sequence: TGTGCCAGCTCACCCCGTGAGGACGGGACCAAAAACATTCAGTACTTC.

The CDR3 DNA reads TGTGCCAGCAGCTTAGTTGTTTCGGCCTCCATCCTCCGGGGCACTGAAGCTTTCTTT. It specifies CASSLVVSASILRGTEAFF. This chain connects TRBV7-9 to TRBJ1-1; D remains unclear. The germline V gene encodes CDR1 SEHNR and CDR2 FQNEAQ (reference sequence). Deletions cut 1 base from V and 4 bases from J, with 25 bases between. This CDR3 region has 19 residues.

The genes are TRBV18 and TRBJ2-3; TRBD1 aligns across 7 bases. CDR3 length: 15 amino acids. Germline V gene lookup returns CDR1 KGHSH and CDR2 LQKENI. The V and J ends lost 2 bases and 2 bases, in that order; junction bases with no gene match: 4. The CDR3 sequence: CASSPWGQLTDTQYF. DNA for the CDR3: TGTGCCAGCTCACCATGGGGACAGCTCACAGATACGCAGTATTTT.